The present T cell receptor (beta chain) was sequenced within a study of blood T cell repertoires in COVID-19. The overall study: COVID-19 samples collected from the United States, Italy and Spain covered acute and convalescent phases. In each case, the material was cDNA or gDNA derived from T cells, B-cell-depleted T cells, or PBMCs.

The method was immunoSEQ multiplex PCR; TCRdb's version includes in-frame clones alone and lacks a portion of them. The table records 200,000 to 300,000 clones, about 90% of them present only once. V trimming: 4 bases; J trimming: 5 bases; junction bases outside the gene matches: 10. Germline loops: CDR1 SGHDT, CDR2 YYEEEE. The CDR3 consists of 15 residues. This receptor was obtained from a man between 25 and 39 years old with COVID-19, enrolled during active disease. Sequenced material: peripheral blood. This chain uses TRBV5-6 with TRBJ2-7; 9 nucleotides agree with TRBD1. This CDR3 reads CASSRWGQGIHEQYF. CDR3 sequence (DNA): TGTGCCAGCAGCCGCTGGGGACAGGGAATTCACGAGCAGTACTTC.